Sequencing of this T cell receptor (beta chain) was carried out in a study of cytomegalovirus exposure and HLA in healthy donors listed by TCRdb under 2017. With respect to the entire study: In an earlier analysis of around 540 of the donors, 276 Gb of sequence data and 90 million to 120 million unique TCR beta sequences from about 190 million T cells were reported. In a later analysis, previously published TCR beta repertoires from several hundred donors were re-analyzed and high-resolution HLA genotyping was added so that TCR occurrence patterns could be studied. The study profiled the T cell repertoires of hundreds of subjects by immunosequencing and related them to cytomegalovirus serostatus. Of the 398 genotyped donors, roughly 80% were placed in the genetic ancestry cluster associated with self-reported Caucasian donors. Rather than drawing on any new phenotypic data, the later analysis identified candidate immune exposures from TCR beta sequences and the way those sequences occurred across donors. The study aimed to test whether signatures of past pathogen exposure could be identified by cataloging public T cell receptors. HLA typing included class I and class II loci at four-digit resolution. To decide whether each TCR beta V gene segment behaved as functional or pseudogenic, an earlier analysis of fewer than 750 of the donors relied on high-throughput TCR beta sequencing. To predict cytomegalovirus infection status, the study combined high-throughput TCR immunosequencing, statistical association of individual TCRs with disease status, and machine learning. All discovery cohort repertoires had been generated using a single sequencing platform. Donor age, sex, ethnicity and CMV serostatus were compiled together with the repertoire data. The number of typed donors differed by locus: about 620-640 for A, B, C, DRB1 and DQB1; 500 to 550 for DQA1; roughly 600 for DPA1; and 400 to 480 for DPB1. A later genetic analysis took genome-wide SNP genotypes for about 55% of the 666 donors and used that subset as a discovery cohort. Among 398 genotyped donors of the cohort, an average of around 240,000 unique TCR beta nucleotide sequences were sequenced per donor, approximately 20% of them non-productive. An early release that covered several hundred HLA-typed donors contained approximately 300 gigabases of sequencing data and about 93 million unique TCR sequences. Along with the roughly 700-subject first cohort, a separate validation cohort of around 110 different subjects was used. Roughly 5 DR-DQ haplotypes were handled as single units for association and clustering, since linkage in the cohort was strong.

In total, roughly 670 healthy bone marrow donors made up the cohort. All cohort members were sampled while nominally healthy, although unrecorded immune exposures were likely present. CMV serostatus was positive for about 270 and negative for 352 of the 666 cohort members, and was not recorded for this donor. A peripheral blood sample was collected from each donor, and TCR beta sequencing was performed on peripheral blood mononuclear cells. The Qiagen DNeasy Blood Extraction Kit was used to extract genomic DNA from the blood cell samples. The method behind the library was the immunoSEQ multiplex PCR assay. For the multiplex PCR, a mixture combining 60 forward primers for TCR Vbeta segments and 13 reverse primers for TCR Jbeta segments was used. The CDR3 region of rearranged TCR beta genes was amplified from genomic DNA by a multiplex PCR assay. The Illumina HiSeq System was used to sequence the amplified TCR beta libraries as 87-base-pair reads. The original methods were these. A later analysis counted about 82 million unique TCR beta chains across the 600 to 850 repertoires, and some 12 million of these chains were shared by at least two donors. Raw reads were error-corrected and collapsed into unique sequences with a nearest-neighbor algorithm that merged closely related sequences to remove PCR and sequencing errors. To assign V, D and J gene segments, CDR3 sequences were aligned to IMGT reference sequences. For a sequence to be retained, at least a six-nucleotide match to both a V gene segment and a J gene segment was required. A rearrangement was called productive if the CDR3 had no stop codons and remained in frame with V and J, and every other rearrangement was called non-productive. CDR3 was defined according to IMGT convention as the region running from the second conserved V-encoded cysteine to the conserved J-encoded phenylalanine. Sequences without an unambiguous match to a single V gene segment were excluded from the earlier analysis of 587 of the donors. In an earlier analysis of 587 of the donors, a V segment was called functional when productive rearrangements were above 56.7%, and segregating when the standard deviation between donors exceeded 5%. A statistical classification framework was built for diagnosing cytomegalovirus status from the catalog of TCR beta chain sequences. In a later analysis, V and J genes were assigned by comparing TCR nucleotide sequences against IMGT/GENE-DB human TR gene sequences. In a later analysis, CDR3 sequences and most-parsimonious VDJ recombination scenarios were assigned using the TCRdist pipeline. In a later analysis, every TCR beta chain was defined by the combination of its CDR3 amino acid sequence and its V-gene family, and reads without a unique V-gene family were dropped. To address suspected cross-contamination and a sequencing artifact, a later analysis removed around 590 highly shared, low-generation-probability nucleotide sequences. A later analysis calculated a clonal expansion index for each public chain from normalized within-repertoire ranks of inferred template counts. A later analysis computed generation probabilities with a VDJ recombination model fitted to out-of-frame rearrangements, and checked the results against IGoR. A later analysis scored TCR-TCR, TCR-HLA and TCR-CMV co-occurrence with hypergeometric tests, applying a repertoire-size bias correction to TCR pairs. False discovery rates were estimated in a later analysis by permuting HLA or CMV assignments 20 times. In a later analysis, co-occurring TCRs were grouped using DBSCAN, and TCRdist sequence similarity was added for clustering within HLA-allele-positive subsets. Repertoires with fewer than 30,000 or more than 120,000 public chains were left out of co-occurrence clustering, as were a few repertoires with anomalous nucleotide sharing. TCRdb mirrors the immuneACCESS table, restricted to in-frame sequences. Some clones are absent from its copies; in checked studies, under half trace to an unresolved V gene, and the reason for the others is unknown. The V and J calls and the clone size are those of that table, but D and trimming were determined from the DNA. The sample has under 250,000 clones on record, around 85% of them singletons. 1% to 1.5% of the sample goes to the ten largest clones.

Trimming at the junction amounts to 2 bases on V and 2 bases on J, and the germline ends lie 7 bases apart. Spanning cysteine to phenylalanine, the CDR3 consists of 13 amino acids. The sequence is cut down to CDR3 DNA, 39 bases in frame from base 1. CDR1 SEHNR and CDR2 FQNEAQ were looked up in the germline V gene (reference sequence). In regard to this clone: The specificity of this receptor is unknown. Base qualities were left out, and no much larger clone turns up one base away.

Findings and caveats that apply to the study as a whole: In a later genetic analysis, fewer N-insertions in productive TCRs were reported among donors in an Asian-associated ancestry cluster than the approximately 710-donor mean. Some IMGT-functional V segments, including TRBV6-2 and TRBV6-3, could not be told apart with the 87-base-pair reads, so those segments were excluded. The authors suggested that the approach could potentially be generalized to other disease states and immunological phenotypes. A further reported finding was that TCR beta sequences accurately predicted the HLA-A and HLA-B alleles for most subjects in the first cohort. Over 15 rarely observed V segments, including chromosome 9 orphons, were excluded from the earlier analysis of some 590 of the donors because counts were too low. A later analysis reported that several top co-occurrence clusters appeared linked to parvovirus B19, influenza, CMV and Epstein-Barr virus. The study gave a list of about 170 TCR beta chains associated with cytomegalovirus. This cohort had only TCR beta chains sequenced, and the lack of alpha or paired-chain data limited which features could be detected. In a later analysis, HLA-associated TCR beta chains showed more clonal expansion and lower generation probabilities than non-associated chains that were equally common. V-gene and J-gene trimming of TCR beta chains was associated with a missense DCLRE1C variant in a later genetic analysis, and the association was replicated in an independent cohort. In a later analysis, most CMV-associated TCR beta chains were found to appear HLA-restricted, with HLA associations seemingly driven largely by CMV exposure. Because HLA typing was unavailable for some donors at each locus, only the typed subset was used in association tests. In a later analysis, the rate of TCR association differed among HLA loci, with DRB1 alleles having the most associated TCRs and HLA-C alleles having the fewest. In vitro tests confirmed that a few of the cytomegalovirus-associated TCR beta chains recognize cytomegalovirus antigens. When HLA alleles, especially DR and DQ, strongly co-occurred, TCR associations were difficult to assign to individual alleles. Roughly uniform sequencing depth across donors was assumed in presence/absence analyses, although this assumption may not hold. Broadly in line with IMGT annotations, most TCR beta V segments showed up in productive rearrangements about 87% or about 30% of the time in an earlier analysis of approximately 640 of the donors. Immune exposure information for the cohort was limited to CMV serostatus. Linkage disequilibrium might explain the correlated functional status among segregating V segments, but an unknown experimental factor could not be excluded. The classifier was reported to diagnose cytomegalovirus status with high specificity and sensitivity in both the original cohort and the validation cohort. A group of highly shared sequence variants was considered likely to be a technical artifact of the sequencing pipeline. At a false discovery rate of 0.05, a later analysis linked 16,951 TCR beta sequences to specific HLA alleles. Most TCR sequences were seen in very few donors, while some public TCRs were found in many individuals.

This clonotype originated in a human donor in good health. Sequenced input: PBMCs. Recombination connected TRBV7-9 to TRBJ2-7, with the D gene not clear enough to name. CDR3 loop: CASSLSQTYEQYF. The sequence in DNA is TGTGCCAGCAGCTTAAGCCAAACCTACGAGCAGTACTTC.